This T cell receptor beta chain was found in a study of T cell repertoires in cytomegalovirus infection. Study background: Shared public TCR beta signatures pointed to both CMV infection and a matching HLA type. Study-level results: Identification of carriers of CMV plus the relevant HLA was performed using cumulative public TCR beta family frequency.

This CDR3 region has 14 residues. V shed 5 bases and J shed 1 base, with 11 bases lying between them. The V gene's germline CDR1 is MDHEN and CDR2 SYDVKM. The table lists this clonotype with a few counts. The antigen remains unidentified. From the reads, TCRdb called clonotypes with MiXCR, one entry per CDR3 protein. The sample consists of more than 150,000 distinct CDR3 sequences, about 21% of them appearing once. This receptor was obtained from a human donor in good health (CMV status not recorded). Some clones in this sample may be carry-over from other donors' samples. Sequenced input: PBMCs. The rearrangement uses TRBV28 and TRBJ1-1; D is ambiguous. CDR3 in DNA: TGTGCCAGCAGTCCGCCGGGATGGAACACTGAAGCTTTCTTT. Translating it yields CASSPPGWNTEAFF.